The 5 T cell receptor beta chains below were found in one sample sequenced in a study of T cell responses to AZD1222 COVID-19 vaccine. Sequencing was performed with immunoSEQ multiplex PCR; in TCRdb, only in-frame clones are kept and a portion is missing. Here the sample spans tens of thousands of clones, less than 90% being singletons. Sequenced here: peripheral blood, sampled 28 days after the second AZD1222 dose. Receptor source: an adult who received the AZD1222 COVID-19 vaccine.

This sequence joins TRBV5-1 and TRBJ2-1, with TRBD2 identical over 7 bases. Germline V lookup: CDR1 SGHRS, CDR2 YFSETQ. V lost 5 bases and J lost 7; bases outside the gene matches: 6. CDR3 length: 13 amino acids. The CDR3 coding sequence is TGCGCCAGCAGGGAAGCGGGGCGGAATGAGCAGTTCTTC. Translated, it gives CASREAGRNEQFF. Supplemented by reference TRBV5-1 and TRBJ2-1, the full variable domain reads KAGVTQTPRYLIKTRGQQVTLSCSPISGHRSVSWYQQTPGQGLQFLFEYFSETQRNKGNFPGRFSGRQFSNSRSEMNVSTLELGDSALYLCASREAGRNEQFFGPGTRLTVL.

CDR3: CATSRDLGRDTQYF. In DNA, the CDR3 is TGTGCCACCTCCCGGGACCTGGGGAGAGATACGCAGTATTTT. The chain has TRBV30 and TRBJ2-3; D might be TRBD1 or TRBD2, each matching 5 bases. Germline V gene sequence: CDR1 GTSNPN, CDR2 SVGIG (reference sequence). V was trimmed by 8 bases and J by 5 bases, leaving 20 bases between them. The CDR3 is 14 residues long.

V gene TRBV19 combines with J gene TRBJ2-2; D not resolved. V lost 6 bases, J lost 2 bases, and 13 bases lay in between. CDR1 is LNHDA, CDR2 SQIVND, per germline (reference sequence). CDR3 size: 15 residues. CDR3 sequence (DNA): TGTGCCAGTAGGCGGCAGGACGAAAACACCGGGGAGCTGTTTTTT. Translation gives CASRRQDENTGELFF.

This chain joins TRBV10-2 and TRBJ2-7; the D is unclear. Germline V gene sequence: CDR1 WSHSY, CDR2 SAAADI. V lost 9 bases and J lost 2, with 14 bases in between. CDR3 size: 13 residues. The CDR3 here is CASTGSRTYEQYF. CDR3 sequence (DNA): TGCGCCAGTACCGGTTCGAGAACCTACGAGCAGTACTTC.

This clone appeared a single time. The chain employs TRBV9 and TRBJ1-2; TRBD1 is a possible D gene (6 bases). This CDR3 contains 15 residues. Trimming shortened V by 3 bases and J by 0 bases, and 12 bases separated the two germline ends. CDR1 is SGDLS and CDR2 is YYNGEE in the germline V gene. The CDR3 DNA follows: TGTGCCAGCAGCGCAGGGGCCGGGGCTAACTATGGCTACACCTTC. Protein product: CASSAGAGANYGYTF.